Here is one TCR beta chain with its context. What this receptor recognizes is not known. No much larger clone is present one base from it, and per-base qualities are unavailable. Around nine placentae without villitis served as controls and were matched to the villitis of unknown etiology cases on gestational age at delivery. Placentae were collected after delivery and underwent gross and histological evaluation before archival tissue selection. Five 10-micron scrolls were cut from each FFPE block, and DNA was then isolated using the AllPrep DNA/RNA FFPE Tissue kit. NanoDrop was used to check DNA concentration and purity, and a Bioanalyzer was used to assess RNA quality. Sequences MNHEY (CDR1) and SVGEGT (CDR2) are obtained from the germline V gene. Taken from cysteine to phenylalanine, the CDR3 has 15 residues. The kept DNA is CDR3 alone, 45 bases in frame from the first base. Trimming leaves V shorter by 6 bases and J shorter by 4 bases, with the junction holding 8 bases beyond the gene matches.

The immunoSEQ v4 bias-controlled multiplex PCR assay, performed blinded to group allocation, was used to amplify TCR-beta CDR3 regions from genomic DNA. To estimate nucleated cell and T cell quantities per sample, reference gene primers were included together with the TCR-beta primers. Sequencing of the libraries was performed on an Illumina MiSeq with a 100-cycle paired-end protocol. For the original study's pipeline: Diversity and richness were calculated in immunoSEQ Analyzer software; richness by iChao1, clonality based on Pielou evenness and Shannon diversity (0-1, higher means less diverse). CDR3 amino acid sequences together with V/J genes were queried against VDJdb for CMV, EBV and influenza A specificities, with confidence 3 and substitution 2 applied. The Morisita-Horn index was used to assess TCR-beta amino acid clonotype overlap between villitis of unknown etiology, infectious villitis and control repertoires. TCRdb's version of the immuneACCESS table is confined to in-frame rearrangements and falls short of the full clone set. An unresolved V gene accounts for under half of the shortfall where checked; the remainder is of unknown origin. That table is the source of V, J and clone size, and D and trimming were worked out from the DNA. This sample holds about 300 clones; about 98% were observed only once. Of the sample, roughly 4.4% is held by the ten largest clones.

The data were obtained in a study of T cells in placental villitis. At the level of the whole study: Two of the control placentae were from preterm deliveries, but examination found no significant pathology in either one. To test an allograft-versus-infection hypothesis, the study compared placental TCR-beta repertoires across three groups: villitis of unknown etiology, unaffected controls matched for gestational age, and infectious villitis. Broader findings and caveats from the paper: CMV-specific clone frequencies were higher in infectious CMV cases than in villitis of unknown etiology (approximately 0.01 vs 0.00098), which did not differ from controls. Villitis of unknown etiology placentae showed higher clonality than controls (median about 0.05 versus 0.006, p=0.0025), indicating clonal expansion. Sequencing bulk tissue could not tell helper, regulatory or cytotoxic T cells apart, could not separate maternal from fetal T cells, and left out gamma-delta receptors. Because the paraffin blocks included small amounts of decidua, some of the captured T cells, particularly in controls, may have been decidual rather than villous infiltrates.

What was sequenced was placental tissue containing maternal and fetal cells. This sequence originates from a human donor in good health; the placental T cells may come from both mother and fetus. The chain is made from TRBV6-2 or TRBV6-3 and TRBJ2-7; TRBD1 fits 11 bases in the junction. For the CDR3, the sequence is CASRPSGQGEYEQYF. The sequence in DNA is TGTGCCAGCAGGCCTTCGGGACAGGGGGAGTACGAGCAGTACTTC.